This passage covers 21 T cell receptor beta chains from one sample sequenced in a study of T cells in Graves' hyperthyroidism and ophthalmopathy. The TCR beta CDR3 regions underwent amplification using RNA transcripts as the source. Researchers ran a first-round RT-PCR on the TCR CDR3 using the HTBI primer set. Each CDR3 protein gets one entry after TCRdb re-called the multiplex PCR reads with MiXCR. The table has roughly 180,000 distinct CDR3 sequences, about a sixth seen once. Sequencing was carried out using blood. The receptors were sampled from a woman aged 50 to 60 with Graves' hyperthyroidism.

This clonotype showed up many times. The chain employs TRBV28 and TRBJ2-7; D is ambiguous. The CDR3 has 14 amino acids. Germline V gives CDR1 MDHEN, CDR2 SYDVKM. Between the trimmed V and J ends, which lost 3 bases and 0 bases, there was a span of 9 bases. CDR3 loop: CASSLYGTSYEQYF. The CDR3 DNA sequence: TGTGCCAGCAGTTTGTACGGAACCTCCTACGAGCAGTACTTC. The complete variable domain, with remaining parts taken from reference TRBV28 and TRBJ2-7, reads DVKVTQSSRYLVKRTGEKVFLECVQDMDHENMFWYRQDPGLGLRLIYFSYDVKMKEKGDIPEGYSVSREKKERFSLILESASTNQTSMYLCASSLYGTSYEQYFGPGTRLTVT.

This clonotype was found many times. This sequence joins TRBV9 and TRBJ2-5; maybe TRBD2 (5 bases). Trimming stripped 2 bases from V and 7 bases from J, with 9 bases between. Per germline, CDR1 SGDLS and CDR2 YYNGEE. The CDR3 is 12 residues long. CDR3 nucleotide sequence: TGTGCCAGCAGCGTCGAAGAGGGGACCCAGTACTTC. This codes for CASSVEEGTQYF. The whole variable domain, filled in from reference TRBV9 and TRBJ2-5, reads DSGVTQTPKHLITATGQRVTLRCSPRSGDLSVYWYQQSLDQGLQFLIQYYNGEERAKGNILERFSAQQFPDLHSELNLSSLELGDSALYFCASSVEEGTQYFGPGTRLLVL.

The sample holds many counts of this clonotype. The V and J genes are TRBV28 and TRBJ1-2; D remains unclear. The germline V gene encodes CDR1 MDHEN and CDR2 SYDVKM. The CDR3 is made up of 12 amino acids. The V end lost 6 bases, the J end lost 1 base, and 6 bases lay between the germline ends. CDR3 in amino acids: CASRPFNYGYTF. CDR3 nucleotide sequence: TGTGCCAGCAGACCTTTTAACTATGGCTACACCTTC.

Regarding this clonotype: This may come from a read error, since a much larger clone is one base off. The rearrangement links TRBV29-1 to TRBJ1-4; D is unresolved. Between the trimmed V and J ends, which lost 3 bases and 0 bases, there was a span of 8 bases. Germline assignment: CDR1 SQVTM and CDR2 ANQGSEA. This CDR3 is built from 14 residues. CDR3 loop: CSVEIVPTNEKLFF. The DNA of the CDR3 is TGCAGCGTTGAGATTGTACCAACTAATGAAAAACTGTTTTTT.

This chain links TRBV20-1 with TRBJ2-1; no firm D call. The CDR3 is 13 amino acids. The V and J ends lost 5 bases and 9 bases respectively, with 17 bases between them. Per the germline V gene, CDR1 is DFQATT and CDR2 is SNEGSKA (reference sequence). In DNA, the CDR3 is TGCAGTGCTCTGTTAGTTGGCCCCTTTGAGCAGTTCTTC. It translates to CSALLVGPFEQFF.

The V gene is TRBV20-1, the J gene TRBJ2-1, with 14 nucleotides matching TRBD2. With 1 base clipped from V and 2 bases from J, the junction kept 4 bases outside the gene matches. CDR3 length: 17 amino acids. Germline V CDR1 and CDR2: DFQATT, SNEGSKA (reference sequence). CDR3 protein: CSARGTSGGTTYNEQFF. The CDR3 DNA sequence: TGCAGTGCTAGAGGGACTAGCGGGGGGACGACCTACAATGAGCAGTTCTTC.

Many counts were recorded for this clonotype. This chain links TRBV6-1 with TRBJ1-4, with 9 bases matching TRBD1. V lost 5 bases to trimming and J lost 8 bases; unmatched junction nucleotides: 6. This CDR3 is 14 amino acids long. Germline V gene data show CDR1 as MNHNS and CDR2 as SASEGT. The CDR3 reads CASSTGTGREKLFF. CDR3 DNA: TGTGCCAGCAGTACCGGGACAGGGCGGGAAAAACTGTTTTTT.

This clonotype came up many times. The genes are TRBV11-2 and TRBJ1-4, with 10 bases matching TRBD1. V dropped 4 bases and J dropped 8; count of bases not matched to a gene: 7. The CDR3 is 15 amino acids. Per germline, CDR1 SGHAT and CDR2 FQNNGV. CDR3 DNA sequence: TGTGCCAGCAGCTCCCCCGGGACAGGGGACGAAAAACTGTTTTTT. It yields the protein CASSSPGTGDEKLFF.

The chain links TRBV29-1 to TRBJ2-7, with TRBD1 matching 8 bases. V lost 5 bases, J lost 2 bases, and 11 bases stayed unmatched. The CDR3 runs to 15 residues. In germline, CDR1 is SQVTM, CDR2 ANQGSEA. Written as DNA, the CDR3 is TGCAGCGTTTCTCTTCCCGGGACAGGAACCTACGAGCAGTACTTC. Protein sequence: CSVSLPGTGTYEQYF.

This clonotype was observed at least ten times. This chain joins TRBV7-8 and TRBJ2-1; 7 positions agree with TRBD2. V dropped 4 bases and J dropped 0; count of bases not matched to a gene: 6. The CDR3 runs 16 residues. CDR1 is SGHVS and CDR2 is FQNEAQ in the germline V gene. The CDR3 loop is CASSSEAGSSYNEQFF. CDR3 sequence (DNA): TGTGCCAGCAGCTCCGAAGCGGGAAGCTCCTACAATGAGCAGTTCTTC.

This clonotype appeared many times. The chain employs TRBV2 and TRBJ2-2; a weak D match, TRBD2 (6 bases). Trimming left V 5 bases short and J 1 base short, with 8 bases between. Germline lookup yields CDR1 SNHLY and CDR2 FYNNEI. CDR3 size: 14 residues. CDR3 region: CASSRSGNTGELFF. For the CDR3, the DNA is TGTGCCAGCAGTCGTAGCGGGAACACCGGGGAGCTGTTTTTT.

This clonotype was detected many times. The chain combines TRBV28 with TRBJ2-5; maybe TRBD1 (5 bases). The CDR3 length is 14 residues. Germline-derived CDR1 and CDR2 are MDHEN and SYDVKM. Between the trimmed V and J ends, which lost 2 bases and 2 bases, there was a span of 9 bases. DNA for the CDR3: TGTGCCAGCAGTTTACAGGGCGGACAAGAGACCCAGTACTTC. It translates to CASSLQGGQETQYF.

CDR3 in DNA: TGTGCCAGCAGTCCAGGGGTGGCGCGGAATCAGCCCCAGCATTTT. It is translated as CASSPGVARNQPQHF. The V gene is TRBV6-1, the J gene TRBJ1-5; tentative D call: TRBD1 (6 bases). The V end was cut by 5 bases, the J end by 4 bases, with 15 bases between. The CDR3 loop spans 15 amino acids. CDR1 MNHNS and CDR2 SASEGT come from the germline V gene.

The chain is built from TRBV11-2 and TRBJ2-7; the match to TRBD1 covers 8 bases. This CDR3 is built from 13 residues. CDR1 and CDR2 from the germline V gene are SGHAT and FQNNGV. Losses at the gene ends were 5 bases for V and 6 bases for J; bases not matched to a gene: 6. Here the CDR3 reads CASSRTGYPEQYF. CDR3 nucleotides: TGTGCCAGCAGCCGGACAGGGTATCCCGAGCAGTACTTC.

This clonotype has at least ten counts. This chain links TRBV6-1 with TRBJ2-2, with D possibly matching TRBD1 (6 bases). CDR3 length: 14 residues. Germline V gene lookup returns CDR1 MNHNS and CDR2 SASEGT. V dropped 7 bases and J dropped 0 bases, with 9 bases sitting between them. CDR3 amino acids: CASNEGANTGELFF. The CDR3 region has the DNA TGTGCCAGCAACGAGGGGGCGAACACCGGGGAGCTGTTTTTT.

The chain recombines TRBV28 with TRBJ1-6, with TRBD1 matching 8 bases. After removal of 5 bases from V and 0 bases from J, the junction contained 6 bases not matched to a gene. CDR3 length: 17 amino acids. Germline CDR1 and CDR2: MDHEN and SYDVKM. The CDR3 region is CASSLRQGTSYNSPLHF. CDR3 nucleotides: TGTGCCAGCAGTCTCCGACAGGGGACCTCCTATAATTCACCCCTCCACTTT.

This clonotype was detected many times. This chain uses TRBV27 with TRBJ2-5; D is unresolved. Germline CDR1 MNHEY, CDR2 SMNVEV (reference sequence). The CDR3 consists of 11 residues. V was pared by 3 bases and J by 1 base, with 0 bases between. The DNA for the CDR3 is TGTGCCAGCAGTTTCCAAGAGACCCAGTACTTC. It is translated as CASSFQETQYF.

The chain links TRBV27 to TRBJ1-1, with D unclear. Trimming shortened V by 10 bases and J by 1 base, and 10 bases separated the two germline ends. The CDR3 contains 12 residues. Germline V lookup: CDR1 MNHEY, CDR2 SMNVEV (reference sequence). CDR3 in DNA: TGTGCCATCGGAGGGAGGAACACTGAAGCTTTCTTT. Translated: CAIGGRNTEAFF.

This clonotype has at least ten counts. The chain combines TRBV27 with TRBJ1-5; no clear D gene. V lost 0 bases and J lost 4, with 10 bases in between. Germline CDR1 and CDR2: MNHEY and SMNVEV (reference sequence). CDR3 length equals 15 residues. This CDR3 reads CASSLSGWGNQPQHF. CDR3 in DNA: TGTGCCAGCAGTTTATCTGGTTGGGGAAATCAGCCCCAGCATTTT.

The chain couples TRBV10-3 to TRBJ1-5; weak D call: TRBD1 (5 bases). This CDR3 spans 16 amino acids. The germline CDR1 and CDR2 sequences are ENHRY and SYGVKD. The V gene lost 0 bases and the J gene lost 4 bases, with 13 bases spanning the gap. CDR3 bases: TGTGCCATCAGTGAGTCCTTGGGGAGGGGAAATCAGCCCCAGCATTTT. This gives the protein CAISESLGRGNQPQHF.

This clonotype was recorded many times. The chain is built from TRBV9 and TRBJ2-4; D is perhaps TRBD2 (5 bases). The CDR3 is 14 residues long. CDR1 and CDR2 from the germline V gene are SGDLS and YYNGEE. V was trimmed by 0 bases and J by 1 base, leaving 5 bases between them. The CDR3 loop reads CASSVGGAKNIQYF. CDR3 bases: TGTGCCAGCAGCGTAGGAGGGGCCAAAAACATTCAGTACTTC. Supplemented by reference TRBV9 and TRBJ2-4, the full variable domain reads DSGVTQTPKHLITATGQRVTLRCSPRSGDLSVYWYQQSLDQGLQFLIQYYNGEERAKGNILERFSAQQFPDLHSELNLSSLELGDSALYFCASSVGGAKNIQYFGAGTRLSVL.